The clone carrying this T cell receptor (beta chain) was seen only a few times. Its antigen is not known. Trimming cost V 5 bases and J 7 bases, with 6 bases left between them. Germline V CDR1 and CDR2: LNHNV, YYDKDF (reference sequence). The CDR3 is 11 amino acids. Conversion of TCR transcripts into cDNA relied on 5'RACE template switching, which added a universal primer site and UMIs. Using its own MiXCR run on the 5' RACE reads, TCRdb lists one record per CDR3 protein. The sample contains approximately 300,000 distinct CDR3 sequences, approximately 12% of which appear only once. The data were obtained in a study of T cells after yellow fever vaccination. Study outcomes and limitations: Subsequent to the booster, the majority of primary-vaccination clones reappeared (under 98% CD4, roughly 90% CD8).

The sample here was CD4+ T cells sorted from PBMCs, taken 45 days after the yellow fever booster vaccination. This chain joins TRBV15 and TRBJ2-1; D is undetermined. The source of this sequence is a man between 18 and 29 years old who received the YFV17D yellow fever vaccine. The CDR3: CATSDVNEQFF. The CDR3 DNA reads TGTGCCACCAGCGACGTAAATGAGCAGTTCTTC.